A selection of T cell receptor beta chains follows, all from one sample in a study of OX40 agonist ivuxolimab in advanced cancers. TCRdb keeps only in-frame clones here, not all; method: immunoSEQ multiplex PCR. This sample has tens of thousands of clones; 89% occur once, and the top ten carry about an eighth. Sequenced here: CD4+ or CD8+ T cells sorted from blood, sampled in a trial of the OX40 agonist ivuxolimab. These receptor sequences come from an adult with an advanced solid tumor such as melanoma, head and neck, liver or kidney cancer. CDR3s include the opening cysteine and the closing phenylalanine or tryptophan. The D gene is left open where the match is weak.

V gene	D gene	J gene	CDR3 protein	CDR3 DNA
TRBV7-2	-	TRBJ2-3	CVSSLVRGGTDTQYF	TGTGTCAGCAGCTTAGTCCGGGGTGGCACAGATACGCAGTATTTT
TRBV2	-	TRBJ2-2	CASRPGRSGELFF	TGTGCCAGCAGACCGGGGAGGAGCGGGGAGCTGTTTTTT
TRBV11-2	-	TRBJ1-2	CVSSQGLGYGYTF	TGTGTCAGCAGTCAGGGTCTGGGCTATGGCTACACCTTC
TRBV18	-	TRBJ2-2	CASSPPSLNTGELFF	TGTGCCAGCTCACCACCTAGTCTAAACACCGGGGAGCTGTTTTTT
TRBV28	-	TRBJ2-7	CASSPGQSFYRSYEQYF	TGTGCCAGCAGTCCGGGACAATCTTTTTATCGATCCTACGAGCAGTACTTC
TRBV5-1	-	TRBJ1-4	CASSSSREGEKLFF	TGCGCCAGCAGCTCCAGCAGGGAAGGTGAAAAACTGTTTTTT
TRBV28	-	TRBJ2-7	CASTSEDTYEQYF	TGTGCCAGCACCTCGGAGGATACCTACGAGCAGTACTTC
TRBV5-6	TRBD1	TRBJ1-5	CASSRDRSQPQHF	TGTGCCAGCAGCAGGGACAGGTCTCAGCCCCAGCATTTT
TRBV28	-	TRBJ1-6	CASSPGQFGSPLHF	TGTGCCAGCAGCCCGGGACAATTCGGGTCACCCCTCCACTTT
TRBV11-3	-	TRBJ2-7	CASSLSRYEDEQYF	TGTGCCAGCAGCTTATCTCGTTATGAGGACGAGCAGTACTTC
TRBV19	TRBD1	TRBJ1-2	CASRTGVGYTF	TGTGCCAGCAGGACAGGGGTTGGCTACACCTTC
TRBV11-2	TRBD2	TRBJ2-1	CASSVGLAAHNEQFF	TGTGCCAGCAGCGTAGGACTAGCGGCGCACAATGAGCAGTTCTTC
TRBV5-1	-	TRBJ1-6	CASRWAGGESPLHF	TGCGCCAGCAGGTGGGCCGGGGGCGAATCACCCCTCCACTTT
TRBV18	TRBD2	TRBJ2-7	CASSPGGGRRYEQYF	TGTGCCAGCTCACCGGGCGGGGGGCGAAGGTACGAGCAGTACTTC
TRBV5-4	-	TRBJ1-1	CASSFYGWEGLNTEAFF	TGTGCCAGCAGCTTTTACGGGTGGGAAGGACTGAACACTGAAGCTTTCTTT
TRBV29-1	TRBD1	TRBJ2-7	CSVEGGTGMGEQYF	TGCAGCGTTGAAGGGGGGACAGGGATGGGCGAGCAGTACTTC
TRBV6-5	TRBD2	TRBJ2-7	CASSRTSYDEQYF	TGTGCCAGCAGTAGGACTAGCTACGACGAGCAGTACTTC
TRBV25-1	TRBD1	TRBJ2-2	CASSVRQGRELFF	TGTGCCAGCAGTGTACGACAGGGAAGGGAGCTGTTTTTT
TRBV28	TRBD1	TRBJ2-3	CASSSPRPGQLDTQYF	TGTGCCAGCAGTTCTCCCCGCCCGGGACAGCTAGATACGCAGTATTTT
TRBV5-3	-	TRBJ2-5	CARSGNTGQETQYF	TGTGCCAGAAGCGGAAATACAGGGCAAGAGACCCAGTACTTC
TRBV4-1	-	TRBJ2-5	CASSQERAGRGFEQYF	TGCGCCAGCAGCCAAGAGCGGGCCGGACGGGGATTTGAGCAGTACTTC
TRBV29-1	-	TRBJ2-7	CSVDDGSYEQYF	TGCAGCGTTGATGACGGTTCCTACGAGCAGTACTTC
TRBV2	-	TRBJ1-6	CASSGSYNSPLHF	TGTGCCAGCAGTGGGTCTTATAATTCACCCCTCCACTTT